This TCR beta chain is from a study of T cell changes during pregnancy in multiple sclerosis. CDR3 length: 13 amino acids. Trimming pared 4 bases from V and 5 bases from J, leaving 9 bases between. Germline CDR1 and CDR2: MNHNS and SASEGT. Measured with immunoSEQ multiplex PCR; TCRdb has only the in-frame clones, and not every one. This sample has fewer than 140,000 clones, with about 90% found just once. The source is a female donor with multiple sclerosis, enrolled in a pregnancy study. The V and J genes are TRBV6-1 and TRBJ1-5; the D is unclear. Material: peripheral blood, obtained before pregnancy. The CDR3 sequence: CASSARHDQPQHF. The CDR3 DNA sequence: TGTGCCAGCAGTGCCCGACATGATCAGCCCCAGCATTTT.